This TCR beta chain comes out of a study of Tregs in tolerant kidney transplant recipients. Study outcomes and limitations: Findings come from small patient numbers and require larger validation. Biological reproducibility was not directly addressed, but technical replication error appeared minimal.

On this clone itself: Its antigen is as yet unknown.

Unstimulated Tregs (CD4+CD25+CD127-) and CD4+CD25- non-Tregs were sorted from PBMCs. Looked up from germline, CDR1 is GTSNPN and CDR2 is SVGIG (reference sequence). Between the trimmed V and J ends, which lost 2 bases and 5 bases, there was a span of 13 bases. The CDR3 loop spans 14 amino acids. Repertoires were generated with immunoSEQ multiplex PCR, while TCRdb's copy carries only in-frame clones and drops some. The sample comprises 200,000 to 300,000 clones, about 80% of which are singletons, and less than 0.75% rests with the top ten. The chain employs TRBV30 and TRBJ2-1, with D maybe TRBD2 (6 bases). The TCR sequence derives from a human donor in good health. Sequences were obtained from CD4+ T cells from blood. CDR3: CAWSPSGHNNEQFF. The DNA of the CDR3 is TGTGCCTGGAGTCCGAGCGGGCATAACAATGAGCAGTTCTTC.